The 17 T cell receptor beta chains below were found in one sample sequenced in a study of T cell responses to AZD1222 COVID-19 vaccine. Sequencing was performed with immunoSEQ multiplex PCR; in TCRdb, only in-frame clones are kept and a portion is missing. The data contain roughly 200,000 clones, approximately 86% of them singletons. The specimen was peripheral blood, collected on day 0 of AZD1222 vaccination. The origin of the receptors is an adult in good health.

The rearrangement links TRBV11-1 to TRBJ1-2; 9 nucleotides match TRBD1. CDR3 length: 14 amino acids. The germline gives CDR1 SGHAT, CDR2 FQDESV (reference sequence). J lost 8 bases, V lost 5 bases, and 9 bases had no gene match. The CDR3 nucleotides read TGTGCCAGCAGCCCGGGACAGGGATGGAAAGGCTACACCTTC. It is translated as CASSPGQGWKGYTF.

The genes are TRBV9 and TRBJ2-1; the D gene is possibly TRBD2 (5 bases). Trimming removed 0 bases from V and 3 bases from J, with 13 bases in between. The CDR3 contains 16 residues. Germline loops: CDR1 SGDLS, CDR2 YYNGEE. The CDR3 coding sequence is TGTGCCAGCAGCGTAGGTGCAGGACTTGTCTACAATGAGCAGTTCTTC. Its translation: CASSVGAGLVYNEQFF.

Details on this clone: This sample also contains other DNA sequences that code for the same CDR3. The rearrangement joins TRBV5-1 to TRBJ1-1, with TRBD1 as a possible D gene (6 bases). Germline values: CDR1 SGHRS, CDR2 YFSETQ. CDR3 length equals 14 residues. V gave up 3 bases and J gave up 2 bases, with 11 bases separating them. CDR3 residues: CASSSGTPNTEAFF. CDR3 in DNA: TGCGCCAGCAGCTCTGGGACACCTAACACTGAAGCTTTCTTT.

The J gene is TRBJ1-3, the V gene TRBV2; D is ambiguous. V dropped 4 bases and J dropped 3 bases, with 4 bases sitting between them. There are 12 residues in the CDR3. Germline loops: CDR1 SNHLY, CDR2 FYNNEI. In DNA form, the CDR3 reads TGTGCCAGCAGTGCTGTTGGAAACACCATATATTTT. Its protein is CASSAVGNTIYF.

This clone was picked up a small number of times. The V call is TRBV30, the J call TRBJ1-1; D might be TRBD1 (6 bases). V was pared by 4 bases and J by 1 base, with 16 bases between. Germline V gives CDR1 GTSNPN, CDR2 SVGIG (reference sequence). The CDR3 spans 15 residues. The CDR3 DNA reads TGTGCCTGGACTCCCTCCGGGACAACGAACACTGAAGCTTTCTTT. It codes for CAWTPSGTTNTEAFF.

Regarding this clone: This specimen includes other DNA sequences encoding the same CDR3. The chain employs TRBV3-1 (or the pseudogene TRBV3-2) and TRBJ1-6, with 8 positions matching TRBD1. V shed 4 bases, J shed 10 bases, and the junction held 6 bases outside the gene matches. Germline CDR1 reads LGHDT; CDR2 reads YNNKEL (reference sequence). CDR3 length equals 14 residues. CDR3 bases: TGTGCCAGCAGCCTCGGACAGGGCGCCTCACCCCTCCACTTT. This encodes CASSLGQGASPLHF.

This sequence joins TRBV6-5 and TRBJ1-1; TRBD1 might be the D (5 bases). The V end was cut by 11 bases, the J end by 0 bases, with 16 bases between. The CDR3 has 14 amino acids. Germline V gene data show CDR1 as MNHEY and CDR2 as SVGAGI. CDR3 in DNA: TGTGCCCTCAACAGGCTGATTATGAACACTGAAGCTTTCTTT. Translated: CALNRLIMNTEAFF.

This chain connects TRBV6-4 to TRBJ1-1; 7 bases are shared with TRBD1. The V and J ends lost 7 bases and 3 bases, in that order; junction bases with no gene match: 8. Looked up from germline, CDR1 is MRHNA and CDR2 is SNTAGT. This CDR3 region has 14 residues. As DNA, the CDR3 is TGTGCCAGCACCCTCTACCAGGGGGACACTGAAGCTTTCTTT. The encoded protein is CASTLYQGDTEAFF.

The chain combines TRBV5-1 with TRBJ2-7, with D perhaps matching TRBD1 (8 bases). Trimming removed 0 bases from V and 2 bases from J, with 15 bases in between. Looked up from germline, CDR1 is SGHRS and CDR2 is YFSETQ. The CDR3 totals 16 residues. The CDR3 sequence is CASSLARQGRAYEQYF. CDR3 bases: TGCGCCAGCAGCTTGGCCCGACAGGGGAGGGCCTACGAGCAGTACTTC.

Regarding this clone: Different DNA sequences within this sample yield the same CDR3. The chain links TRBV28 to TRBJ1-5; TRBD1 matches at 9 bases. The CDR3 loop spans 14 amino acids. Germline CDR1 and CDR2: MDHEN and SYDVKM. With 6 bases clipped from V and 4 bases from J, the junction kept 4 bases outside the gene matches. The CDR3 DNA follows: TGTGCCAGCAGCCCCGGACAGGGGAATCAGCCCCAGCATTTT. Its protein product is CASSPGQGNQPQHF.

The chain links TRBV5-1 to TRBJ2-2, with 7 bases fitting TRBD2. This CDR3 has 15 residues. The germline V gene has CDR1 SGHRS and CDR2 YFSETQ. V gave up 2 bases and J gave up 5 bases; unmatched junction bases: 6. The CDR3 is CASSLSGVGTGELFF. In nucleotides, the CDR3 is TGCGCCAGCAGCTTAAGCGGGGTTGGGACCGGGGAGCTGTTTTTT.

J is TRBJ1-5 and V is TRBV6-6; D possibly corresponds to TRBD1 (6 bases). The CDR3 loop spans 13 amino acids. The V end was cut by 10 bases, the J end by 3 bases, with 13 bases between. Germline V gene lookup returns CDR1 MNHNY and CDR2 SVGAGI (reference sequence). The CDR3 is CATAKGDNQPQHF. CDR3 coding DNA: TGTGCCACTGCGAAGGGGGACAATCAGCCCCAGCATTTT.

The chain combines TRBV19 with TRBJ1-1, with a tentative D call TRBD1 (5 bases). The CDR3 length is 13 residues. V gave up 10 bases and J gave up 5 bases, with 17 bases separating them. Per the germline V gene, CDR1 is LNHDA and CDR2 is SQIVND (reference sequence). This CDR3 is CATMLRGRTEAFF. The CDR3 bases are TGTGCCACCATGCTGAGGGGTAGGACTGAAGCTTTCTTT.

The V call is TRBV6-2 or TRBV6-3, the J call TRBJ1-2; TRBD1 aligns across 8 bases. V lost 2 bases and J lost 7; bases outside the gene matches: 6. The CDR3 is 14 amino acids. Germline lookup yields CDR1 MNHEY and CDR2 SVGEGT. The CDR3 sequence: CASSYPRTGFGYTF. The CDR3 DNA is TGTGCCAGCAGTTACCCGCGGACAGGGTTTGGCTACACCTTC.

There are many counts of this clone. V usage is TRBV15 and J usage is TRBJ2-6; the D gene is possibly TRBD1 (5 bases). This CDR3 region has 17 residues. Germline V gives CDR1 LNHNV, CDR2 YYDKDF (reference sequence). With 2 bases removed from V and 1 base from J, the gap between germline ends came to 12 bases. The CDR3 sequence is CATSRQGGWSGANVLTF. Written as DNA, the CDR3 is TGTGCCACCAGCAGACAGGGCGGCTGGTCTGGGGCCAACGTCCTGACTTTC.

This clone was seen a single time. The genes are TRBV9 and TRBJ2-7, with TRBD2 matching over 11 bases. This CDR3 contains 15 residues. CDR1 and CDR2 from the germline V gene are SGDLS and YYNGEE. V lost 3 bases, J lost 2 bases, and 4 bases stayed unmatched. In nucleotides, the CDR3 is TGTGCCAGCAGCGCCGGGACTAGCGGCACCTACGAGCAGTACTTC. This gives the protein CASSAGTSGTYEQYF.

The chain combines TRBV9 with TRBJ2-3; a weak D match, TRBD2 (6 bases). Trimming took off 0 bases at V and 2 bases at J, with 16 bases between the two ends. Germline V CDR1 and CDR2: SGDLS, YYNGEE. The CDR3 consists of 17 residues. The DNA of the CDR3 is TGTGCCAGCAGCGTAGGGGCTAGCGCCATCCCCACAGATACGCAGTATTTT. This codes for CASSVGASAIPTDTQYF.